The next 21 T cell receptor beta chains were all read from a single sample in a study of T cell clonality in common variable immunodeficiency. Using immunoSEQ multiplex PCR, the repertoire was profiled, and TCRdb retains in-frame clones only, with some absent. The sample has some 60,000 clones, none seen only once. The source material was peripheral blood mononuclear cells. Receptor source: a person between 18 and 69 years old in good health.

On this clone: The sequenced fragment ends 3 residues before the CDR3 boundary, so the rest is inferred from the germline J gene. This chain links TRBV10-3 with TRBJ2-5, with TRBD1 matching 10 bases. CDR3 length: 15 residues. The junction had 7 bases not matched to a gene; V was cut back by 6 bases and J by 3 bases. Germline V CDR1 and CDR2: ENHRY, SYGVKD. CDR3 DNA, as far as it was read: TGTGCCATCAGCGTTACGGGGACAGGGGAAGAGACC. Protein product: CAISVTGTGEET. The entire CDR3 is CAISVTGTGEETQYF.

This clone has more than one count but fewer than ten. The read finishes 3 residues shy of the CDR3 end, and the germline J gene is used to complete it. The genes are TRBV19 and TRBJ1-6; a possible D gene is TRBD1 (6 bases). The length of the CDR3 is 14 residues. Germline CDR1 reads LNHDA; CDR2 reads SQIVND (reference sequence). V lost 3 bases to trimming and J lost 8 bases, with 11 bases between them. The CDR3 sequence is CASSMQGLHSPLHF. CDR3 DNA (partial): TGTGCCAGTAGTATGCAGGGGCTGCATTCACCC.

As for this clone: The read halts 3 residues ahead of the CDR3 end, with the missing end drawn from the germline J gene. The V and J genes are TRBV4-2 and TRBJ2-7; TRBD2 agrees at 11 bases. In germline, CDR1 is LGHNA, CDR2 YNFKEQ. The CDR3 has 15 amino acids. Germline trimming cut 2 bases from V and 6 bases from J; bases unmatched to any gene: 6. The sequenced part of the CDR3 DNA is TGTGCCAGCAGCCAACGCACTAGCGGGAGCGGCGAG. Translating gives CASSQRTSGSGE. The entire CDR3 protein is CASSQRTSGSGEQYF.

This clone was recorded many times. The CDR3 end lies 3 residues beyond the end of the read and is filled in from the germline J gene. The chain combines TRBV20-1 with TRBJ1-3, with D uncertain. Trimming left V 5 bases short and J 4 bases short, with 9 bases between. CDR3 length: 12 amino acids. Looked up from germline, CDR1 is DFQATT and CDR2 is SNEGSKA (reference sequence). The CDR3 protein is CSAPGLGNTIYF. The covered CDR3 bases are TGCAGTGCTCCTGGACTGGGAAACACC.

This clone was seen at least ten times. The part of the CDR3 DNA that was read is TGTGCCAGCAGCTTGTGGTCTAGCGTGGACAATGAG. Translation gives CASSLWSSVDNE. In full, the CDR3 reads CASSLWSSVDNEQFF. The V call is TRBV5-6, the J call TRBJ2-1; TRBD2 is a possible D gene (6 bases). The read ends 3 residues early relative to the CDR3; the germline J gene fills the gap. This CDR3 spans 15 amino acids. V lost 1 base and J 5 bases, leaving 13 bases between the germline ends. Germline V gene lookup returns CDR1 SGHDT and CDR2 YYEEEE.

This clone was detected many times. The read falls 3 residues short of the CDR3 end, and the missing part is taken from the germline J gene. The V and J genes are TRBV20-1 and TRBJ2-3, with 11 bases fitting TRBD2. The CDR3 loop spans 15 amino acids. Germline CDR1 is DFQATT and CDR2 is SNEGSKA (reference sequence). CDR3 sequence: CSAPGGLAAQITQYF. The covered CDR3 bases are TGCAGTGCACCCGGGGGACTAGCGGCTCAGATAACG.

At least ten counts were recorded for this clone. The observed sequence ends 3 residues before the CDR3 terminus, with the missing tail filled in from the germline J gene. The chain recombines TRBV18 with TRBJ2-1; TRBD2 agrees at 11 bases. The CDR3 loop spans 16 amino acids. V gave up 6 bases and J gave up 9 bases; unmatched junction bases: 13. In germline, CDR1 is KGHSH, CDR2 LQKENI. CDR3 sequence reads: CASSPSPLAGVGEQFF. CDR3 DNA (partial): TGTGCCAGCTCCCCATCGCCACTAGCGGGAGTCGGTGAG.

This clone was seen at least ten times. The CDR3 is cut off 3 residues early in the read; its end comes from the germline J gene. V gene TRBV3-1 (or the pseudogene TRBV3-2) combines with J gene TRBJ1-5; the D gene is possibly TRBD1 (6 bases). Germline CDR1 is LGHDT and CDR2 is YNNKEL (reference sequence). This CDR3 spans 14 amino acids. Between the trimmed V and J ends, which lost 3 bases and 5 bases, there was a span of 11 bases. The CDR3 here is CASSQRGGDQPQHF. The sequenced CDR3 bases are TGTGCCAGCAGCCAGAGAGGGGGGGATCAGCCC.

In its sample, this clone was seen many times. The sequence runs out 3 residues before the end of the CDR3; the remainder is reconstructed from the germline J gene. This chain links TRBV29-1 with TRBJ2-7; 12 bases line up with TRBD2. The CDR3 length is 15 residues. CDR1 SQVTM and CDR2 ANQGSEA come from the germline V gene. J gave up 1 base and V 6 bases, and 7 bases lay outside the gene matches. CDR3 sequence reads: CSVTPSGRGSYEQYF. Incomplete CDR3 DNA: TGCAGCGTCACCCCTAGCGGGAGGGGATCCTACGAG.

At least ten counts were recorded for this clone. The read halts 3 residues ahead of the CDR3 end, with the missing end drawn from the germline J gene. This rearrangement joins TRBV18 to TRBJ1-2, with 9 bases matching TRBD1. V was pared by 5 bases and J by 3 bases, with 7 bases of the junction left unmatched. This CDR3 has 15 residues. Germline V gene data show CDR1 as KGHSH and CDR2 as LQKENI. CDR3 DNA (partial): TGTGCCAGCTCAGCCGACAGGGGGGCTTACTATGGC. Amino acids: CASSADRGAYYG. The full CDR3 protein reads CASSADRGAYYGYTF.

This clone was counted at least ten times. Read coverage stops 3 residues before the CDR3 terminus; the germline J gene supplies the remainder. The rearrangement uses TRBV19 and TRBJ2-1; 13 bases align to TRBD2. Per the germline V gene, CDR1 is LNHDA and CDR2 is SQIVND (reference sequence). This CDR3 is built from 15 residues. V gave up 7 bases and J gave up 5 bases; unmatched junction bases: 5. The CDR3 sequence is CASNPTSGRNNEQFF. CDR3 DNA, as far as it was read: TGTGCCAGTAACCCGACTAGCGGGAGGAACAATGAG.

This clone was seen at least ten times. From the germline J gene comes the end of the CDR3, since the read stops 3 residues before it. The J gene is TRBJ1-5, the V gene TRBV20-1; D may be TRBD1 (6 bases). The CDR3 runs 12 residues. Trimming shortened V by 3 bases and J by 6 bases, and 9 bases separated the two germline ends. Germline V gives CDR1 DFQATT, CDR2 SNEGSKA (reference sequence). CDR3 residues: CSARGGLQPQHF. CDR3 DNA (partial): TGCAGTGCTAGGGGGGGGCTTCAGCCC.

In its sample, this clone was seen many times. The CDR3 goes on 3 residues after the read ends, and that part is filled in from the germline J gene. The chain uses TRBV28 and TRBJ2-3; 7 bases line up with TRBD1. The length of the CDR3 is 15 residues. After removal of 3 bases from V and 2 bases from J, the junction contained 5 bases not matched to a gene. Germline CDR1 and CDR2: MDHEN and SYDVKM. The CDR3 loop is CASSFRTGFTDTQYF. Partial CDR3 DNA: TGTGCCAGCAGTTTCCGGACAGGTTTCACAGATACG. The full variable domain, rest sourced from reference TRBV28 and TRBJ2-3, is DVKVTQSSRYLVKRTGEKVFLECVQDMDHENMFWYRQDPGLGLRLIYFSYDVKMKEKGDIPEGYSVSREKKERFSLILESASTNQTSMYLCASSFRTGFTDTQYFGPGTRLTVL.

This clone has at least ten counts. The read terminates 3 residues ahead of where the CDR3 ends, so the germline J gene completes it. The V call is TRBV19, the J call TRBJ1-5, with D unclear. Trimming removed 1 base at V and 0 bases at J, with 4 bases between. The length of the CDR3 is 14 residues. Germline V lookup: CDR1 LNHDA, CDR2 SQIVND (reference sequence). CDR3 DNA, as far as it was read: TGTGCCAGTAGTATAGCGGGTAGCAATCAGCCC. Translation gives CASSIAGSNQP. The entire CDR3 protein is CASSIAGSNQPQHF. Variable domain in full (rest from reference TRBV19 and TRBJ1-5): DGGITQSPKYLFRKEGQNVTLSCEQNLNHDAMYWYRQDPGQGLRLIYYSQIVNDFQKGDIAEGYSVSREKKESFPLTVTSAQKNPTAFYLCASSIAGSNQPQHFGDGTRLSIL.

This clone has at least ten counts. The read stops 3 residues short of the end of the CDR3; the missing end is completed from the germline J gene. The V and J genes are TRBV20-1 and TRBJ2-3, with 7 bases matching TRBD2. The CDR3 has 13 amino acids. Germline V gene data show CDR1 as DFQATT and CDR2 as SNEGSKA (reference sequence). V lost 6 bases and J lost 0; bases outside the gene matches: 3. The sequenced CDR3 bases are TGCAGTGCAAAGCGGGGTAGCACAGATACG. Its protein is CSAKRGSTDT. The CDR3 in full is CSAKRGSTDTQYF.

This clone has at least ten counts. The read falls 3 residues short of the CDR3 end, and the missing part is taken from the germline J gene. The rearrangement links TRBV11-2 to TRBJ1-2, with D possibly being TRBD1 (5 bases). V lost 0 bases and J 5 bases, leaving 13 bases between the germline ends. The CDR3 length is 15 residues. Germline V gene lookup returns CDR1 SGHAT and CDR2 FQNNGV. The CDR3 here is CASSLEVGGKYGYTF. CDR3 DNA (partial): TGTGCCAGCAGCTTAGAGGTGGGGGGGAAGTATGGC.

This clone appeared many times. The CDR3 is cut off 3 residues early in the read; its end comes from the germline J gene. The chain joins TRBV12-3 or TRBV12-4 to TRBJ2-3; 10 nucleotides line up with TRBD2. The CDR3 totals 15 residues. V shed 6 bases, J shed 2 bases, and the junction held 5 bases outside the gene matches. CDR3 sequence: CASRLAGANTDTQYF. The covered CDR3 bases are TGTGCCAGCAGGCTAGCGGGAGCGAACACAGATACG.

The table lists this clone with many counts. With the read ending 3 residues before the CDR3 end, the germline J gene is used to fill in that end. This chain uses TRBV5-5 with TRBJ1-3, with 8 bases that match TRBD1. The CDR3 consists of 15 residues. Per the germline V gene, CDR1 is SGHKS and CDR2 is YYEKEE (reference sequence). V shed 3 bases and J 4 bases; nucleotides not matched to a gene: 6. The CDR3 loop reads CASSSQGAWGNTIYF. CDR3 DNA (partial): TGTGCCAGCAGCTCGCAGGGGGCTTGGGGAAACACC.

There are many counts of this clone. Coverage ceases 3 residues before the CDR3 finishes, and the germline J gene fills in the end. The chain is built from TRBV18 and TRBJ2-7; 9 nucleotides agree with TRBD2. CDR1 KGHSH and CDR2 LQKENI come from the germline V gene. The CDR3 contains 14 residues. J was trimmed by 6 bases and V by 1 base; bases with no gene match: 4. Partial CDR3 DNA: TGTGCCAGCTCACCACGGACTAGCGTTGTCGAG. This translates into CASSPRTSVVE. The full-length CDR3 reads as CASSPRTSVVEQYF. Full variable domain (rest looked up from reference TRBV18 and TRBJ2-7): NAGVMQNPRHLVRRRGQEARLRCSPMKGHSHVYWYRQLPEEGLKFMVYLQKENIIDESGMPKERFSAEFPKEGPSILRIQQVVRGDSAAYFCASSPRTSVVEQYFGPGTRLTVT.

This clone was seen repeatedly, ten times or more. The read is 3 residues too short to cover the CDR3 end, so that end is filled in from the germline J gene. The rearrangement joins TRBV2 to TRBJ2-7, with 9 bases fitting TRBD1. The trim removed 4 bases at V and 6 bases at J, leaving 13 bases unmatched. CDR3 size: 16 residues. Germline V gives CDR1 SNHLY, CDR2 FYNNEI. Here the CDR3 reads CASSGSWGTGLLEQYF. The covered CDR3 bases are TGTGCCAGCAGTGGATCGTGGGGGACAGGGTTGCTCGAG.

This clone has at least ten counts. The read gets to within 3 residues of the CDR3 end, and the germline J gene fills in the rest. The chain combines TRBV20-1 with TRBJ2-5; D may be TRBD2 (6 bases). V was cut by 0 bases and J by 5 bases, with 22 bases left in between. Germline V gene sequence: CDR1 DFQATT, CDR2 SNEGSKA (reference sequence). The CDR3 runs to 17 residues. The CDR3 loop reads CSARDLSPSVGRETQYF. The sequenced CDR3 bases are TGCAGTGCTAGAGACCTTTCTCCTAGCGTAGGGAGGGAGACC.